Detailed here is one T cell receptor beta chain. The antigen is not known. The V end lost 4 bases, the J end lost 0 bases, and 9 bases lay between the germline ends. Germline assignment: CDR1 SGHRS and CDR2 YFSETQ. The CDR3 totals 14 residues. The table came from immunoSEQ multiplex PCR; TCRdb's copy has only in-frame clones and leaves some out. The repertoire includes some 200,000 clones, approximately 91% of them detected once, and roughly 0.99% sits in the top ten. The data were taken from a study of T cell responses to AZD1222 COVID-19 vaccine. Study-level results: There were vaccine-associated CD4 TCRs across spike, dominant at 160-218 and 743-854. Regions left unmutated in variants are reportedly the target of nearly half of spike-specific TCRs.

This clonotype was sampled from an adult in good health. V is TRBV5-1 and J is TRBJ2-3; no clear D. Source: peripheral blood, taken on day 0 of AZD1222 vaccination. CDR3 residues: CASSPDGSTDTQYF. CDR3 DNA: TGCGCCAGCAGCCCGGACGGAAGCACAGATACGCAGTATTTT.